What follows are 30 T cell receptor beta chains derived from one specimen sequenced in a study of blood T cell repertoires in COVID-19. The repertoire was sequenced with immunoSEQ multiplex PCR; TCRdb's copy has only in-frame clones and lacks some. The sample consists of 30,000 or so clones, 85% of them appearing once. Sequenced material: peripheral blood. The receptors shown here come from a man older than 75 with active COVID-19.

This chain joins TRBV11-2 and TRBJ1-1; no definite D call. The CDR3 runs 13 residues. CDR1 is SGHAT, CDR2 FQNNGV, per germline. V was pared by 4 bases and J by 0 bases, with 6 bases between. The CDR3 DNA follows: TGTGCCAGCAGCTATTTAATGAACACTGAAGCTTTCTTT. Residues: CASSYLMNTEAFF. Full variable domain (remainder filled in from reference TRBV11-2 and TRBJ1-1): EAGVAQSPRYKIIEKRQSVAFWCNPISGHATLYWYQQILGQGPKLLIQFQNNGVVDDSQLPKDRFSAERLKGVDSTLKIQPAKLEDSAVYLCASSYLMNTEAFFGQGTRLTVV.

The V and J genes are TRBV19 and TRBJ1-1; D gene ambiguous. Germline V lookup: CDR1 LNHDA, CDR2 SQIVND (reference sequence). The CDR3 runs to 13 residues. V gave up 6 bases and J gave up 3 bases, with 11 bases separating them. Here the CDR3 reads CASRPDGDTEAFF. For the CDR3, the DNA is TGTGCCAGTAGGCCCGACGGGGACACTGAAGCTTTCTTT.

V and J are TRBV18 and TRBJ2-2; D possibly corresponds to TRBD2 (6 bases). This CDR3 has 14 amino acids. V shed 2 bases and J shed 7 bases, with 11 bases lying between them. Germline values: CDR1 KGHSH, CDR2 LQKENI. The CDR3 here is CASSPELAGGELFF. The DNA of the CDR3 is TGTGCCAGCTCACCAGAACTAGCCGGCGGGGAGCTGTTTTTT. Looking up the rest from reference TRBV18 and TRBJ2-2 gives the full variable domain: NAGVMQNPRHLVRRRGQEARLRCSPMKGHSHVYWYRQLPEEGLKFMVYLQKENIIDESGMPKERFSAEFPKEGPSILRIQQVVRGDSAAYFCASSPELAGGELFFGEGSRLTVL.

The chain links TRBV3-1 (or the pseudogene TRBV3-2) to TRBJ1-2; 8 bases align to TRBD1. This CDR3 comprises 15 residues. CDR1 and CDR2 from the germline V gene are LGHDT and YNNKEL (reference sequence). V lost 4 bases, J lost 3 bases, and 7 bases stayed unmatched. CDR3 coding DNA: TGTGCCAGCAGCCCCTGGGACAGGACCGACTATGGCTACACCTTC. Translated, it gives CASSPWDRTDYGYTF.

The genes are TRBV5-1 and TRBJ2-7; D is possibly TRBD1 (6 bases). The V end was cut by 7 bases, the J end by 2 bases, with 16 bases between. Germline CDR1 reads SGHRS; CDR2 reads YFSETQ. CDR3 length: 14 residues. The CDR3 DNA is TGCGCCAGCTCGACCGGGACATTCACCTACGAGCAGTACTTC. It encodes CASSTGTFTYEQYF. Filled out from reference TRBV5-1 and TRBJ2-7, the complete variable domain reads KAGVTQTPRYLIKTRGQQVTLSCSPISGHRSVSWYQQTPGQGLQFLFEYFSETQRNKGNFPGRFSGRQFSNSRSEMNVSTLELGDSALYLCASSTGTFTYEQYFGPGTRLTVT.

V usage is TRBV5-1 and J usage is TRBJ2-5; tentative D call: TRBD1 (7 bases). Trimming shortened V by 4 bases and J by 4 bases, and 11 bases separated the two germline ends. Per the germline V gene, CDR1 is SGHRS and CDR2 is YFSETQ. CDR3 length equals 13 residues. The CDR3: CASSPGGPETQYF. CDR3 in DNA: TGCGCCAGCAGCCCAGGGGGGCCAGAGACCCAGTACTTC.

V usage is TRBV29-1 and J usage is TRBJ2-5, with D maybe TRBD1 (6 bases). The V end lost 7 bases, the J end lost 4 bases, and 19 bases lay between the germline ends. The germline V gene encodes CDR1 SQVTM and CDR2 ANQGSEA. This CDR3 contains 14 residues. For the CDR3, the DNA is TGCAGCGCCTTAGGTTTGGGGGCTCCAGAGACCCAGTACTTC. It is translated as CSALGLGAPETQYF.

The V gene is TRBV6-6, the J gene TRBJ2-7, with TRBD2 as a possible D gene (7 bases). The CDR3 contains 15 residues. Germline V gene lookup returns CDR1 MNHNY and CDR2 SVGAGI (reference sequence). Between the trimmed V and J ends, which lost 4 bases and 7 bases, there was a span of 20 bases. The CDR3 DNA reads TGTGCCAGCAGTTTCAGACAGGACGGGGGGAGGGAGCAGTACTTC. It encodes CASSFRQDGGREQYF.

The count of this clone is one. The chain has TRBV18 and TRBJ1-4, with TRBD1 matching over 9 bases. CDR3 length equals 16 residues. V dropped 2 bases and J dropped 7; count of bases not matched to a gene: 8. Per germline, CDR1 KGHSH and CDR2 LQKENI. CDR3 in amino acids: CASSPVGTGYFEKLFF. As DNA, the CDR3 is TGTGCCAGCTCACCAGTCGGGACAGGGTATTTTGAAAAACTGTTTTTT.

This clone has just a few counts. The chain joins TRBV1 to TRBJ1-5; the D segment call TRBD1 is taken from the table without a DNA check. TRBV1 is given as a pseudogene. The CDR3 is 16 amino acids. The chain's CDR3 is CTSREKDRVSNQPQHF. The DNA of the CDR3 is TGCACCAGCAGAGAGAAGGACAGGGTAAGCAATCAGCCCCAGCATTTT.

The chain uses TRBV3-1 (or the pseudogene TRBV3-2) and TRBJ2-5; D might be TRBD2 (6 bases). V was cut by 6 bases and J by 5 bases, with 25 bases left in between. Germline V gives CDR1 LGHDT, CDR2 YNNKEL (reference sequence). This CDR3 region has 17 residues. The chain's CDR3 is CASSYGLSRSGGETQYF. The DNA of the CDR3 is TGTGCCAGCAGTTATGGACTCTCACGATCTGGGGGGGAGACCCAGTACTTC.

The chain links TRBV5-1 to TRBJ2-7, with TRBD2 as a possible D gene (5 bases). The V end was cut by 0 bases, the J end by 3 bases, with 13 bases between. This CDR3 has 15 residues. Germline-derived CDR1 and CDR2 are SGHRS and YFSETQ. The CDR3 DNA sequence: TGCGCCAGCAGCTTGGCCGGGCAACGGGACTACGAGCAGTACTTC. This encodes CASSLAGQRDYEQYF. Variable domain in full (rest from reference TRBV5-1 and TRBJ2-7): KAGVTQTPRYLIKTRGQQVTLSCSPISGHRSVSWYQQTPGQGLQFLFEYFSETQRNKGNFPGRFSGRQFSNSRSEMNVSTLELGDSALYLCASSLAGQRDYEQYFGPGTRLTVT.

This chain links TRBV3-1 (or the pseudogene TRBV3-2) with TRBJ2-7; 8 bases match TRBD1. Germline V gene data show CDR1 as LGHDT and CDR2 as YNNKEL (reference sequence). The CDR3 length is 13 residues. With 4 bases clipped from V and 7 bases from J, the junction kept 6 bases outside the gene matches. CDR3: CASSLGQGGEQYF. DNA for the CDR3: TGTGCCAGCAGCCTCGGACAGGGCGGTGAGCAGTACTTC.

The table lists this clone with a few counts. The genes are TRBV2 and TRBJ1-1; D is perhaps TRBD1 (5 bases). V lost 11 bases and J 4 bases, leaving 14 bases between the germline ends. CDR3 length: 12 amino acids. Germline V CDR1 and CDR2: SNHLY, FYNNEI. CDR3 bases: TGTGCCGGTAGCTGGGGCGGCACTGAAGCTTTCTTT. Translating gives CAGSWGGTEAFF.

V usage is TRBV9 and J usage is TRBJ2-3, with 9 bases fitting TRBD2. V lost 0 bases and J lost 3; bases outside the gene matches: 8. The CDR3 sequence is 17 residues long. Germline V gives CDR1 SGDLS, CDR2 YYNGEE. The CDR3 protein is CASSVDSGGYLTDTQYF. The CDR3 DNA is TGTGCCAGCAGCGTAGACAGCGGGGGGTATTTGACAGATACGCAGTATTTT.

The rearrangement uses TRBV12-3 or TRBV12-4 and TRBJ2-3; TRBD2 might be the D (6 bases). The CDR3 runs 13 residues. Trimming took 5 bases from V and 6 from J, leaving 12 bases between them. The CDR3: CASSPSSVDTQYF. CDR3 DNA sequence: TGTGCCAGCAGTCCTTCTAGCGTTGATACGCAGTATTTT.

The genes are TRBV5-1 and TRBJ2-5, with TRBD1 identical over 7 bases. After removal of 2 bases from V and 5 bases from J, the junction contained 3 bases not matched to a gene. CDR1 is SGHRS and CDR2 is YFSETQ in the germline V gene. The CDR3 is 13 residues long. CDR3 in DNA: TGCGCCAGCAGCTTTCGGACAGGCGAGACCCAGTACTTC. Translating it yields CASSFRTGETQYF.

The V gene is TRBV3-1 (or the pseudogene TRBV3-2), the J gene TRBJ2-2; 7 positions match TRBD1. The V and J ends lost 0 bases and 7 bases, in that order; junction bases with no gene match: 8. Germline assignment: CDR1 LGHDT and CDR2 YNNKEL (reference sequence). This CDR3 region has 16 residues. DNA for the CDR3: TGTGCCAGCAGCCAAGAAGGGGGCAGGGGGAACGGGGAGCTGTTTTTT. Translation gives CASSQEGGRGNGELFF.

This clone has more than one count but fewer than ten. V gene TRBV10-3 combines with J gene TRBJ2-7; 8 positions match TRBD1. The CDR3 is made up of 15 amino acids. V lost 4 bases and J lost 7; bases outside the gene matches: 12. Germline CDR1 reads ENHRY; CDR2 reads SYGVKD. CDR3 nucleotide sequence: TGTGCCATCAGTGTATCCGGACAGGGCCCGGGGGAGCAGTACTTC. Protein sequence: CAISVSGQGPGEQYF.

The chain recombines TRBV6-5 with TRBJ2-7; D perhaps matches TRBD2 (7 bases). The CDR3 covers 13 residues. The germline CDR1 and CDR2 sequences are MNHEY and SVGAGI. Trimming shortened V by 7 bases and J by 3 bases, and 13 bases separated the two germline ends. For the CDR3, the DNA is TGTGCCAGCACAGAAGGGGGGGGCTACGAGCAGTACTTC. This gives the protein CASTEGGGYEQYF.

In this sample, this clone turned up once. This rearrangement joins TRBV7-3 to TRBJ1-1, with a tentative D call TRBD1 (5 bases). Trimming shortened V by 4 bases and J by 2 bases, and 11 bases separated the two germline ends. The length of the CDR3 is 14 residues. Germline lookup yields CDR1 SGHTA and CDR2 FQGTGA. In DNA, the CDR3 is TGTGCCAGCAGCTCCCAGGGCGGTAACACTGAAGCTTTCTTT. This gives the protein CASSSQGGNTEAFF.

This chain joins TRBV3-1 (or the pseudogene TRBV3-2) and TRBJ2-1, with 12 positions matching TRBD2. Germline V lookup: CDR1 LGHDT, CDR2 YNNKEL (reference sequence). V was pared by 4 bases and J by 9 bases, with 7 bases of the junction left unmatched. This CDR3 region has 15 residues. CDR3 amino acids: CASSPRLAGVPEQFF. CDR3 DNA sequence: TGTGCCAGCAGCCCTAGACTAGCGGGGGTTCCTGAGCAGTTCTTC.

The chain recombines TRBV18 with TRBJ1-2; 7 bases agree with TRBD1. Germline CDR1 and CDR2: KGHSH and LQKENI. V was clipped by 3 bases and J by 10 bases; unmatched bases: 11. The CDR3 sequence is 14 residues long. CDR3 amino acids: CASSPGQTGLDYTF. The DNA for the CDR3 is TGTGCCAGCTCACCGGGACAGACGGGTCTGGACTACACCTTC.

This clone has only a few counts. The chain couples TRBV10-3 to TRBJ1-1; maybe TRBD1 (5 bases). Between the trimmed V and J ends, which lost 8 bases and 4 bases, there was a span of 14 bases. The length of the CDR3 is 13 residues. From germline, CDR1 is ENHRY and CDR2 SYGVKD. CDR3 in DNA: TGTGCCATCTCCCGGACCGGGGGCACTGAAGCTTTCTTT. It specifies CAISRTGGTEAFF.

For the CDR3, the DNA is TGTGCCAGCTCACCACCCCAGGGTCGGAACACCGGGGAGCTGTTTTTT. Its translation is CASSPPQGRNTGELFF. The rearrangement uses TRBV18 and TRBJ2-2, with D perhaps TRBD1 (5 bases). The CDR3 spans 16 residues. In germline, CDR1 is KGHSH, CDR2 LQKENI. V gave up 0 bases and J gave up 1 base, with 9 bases separating them.

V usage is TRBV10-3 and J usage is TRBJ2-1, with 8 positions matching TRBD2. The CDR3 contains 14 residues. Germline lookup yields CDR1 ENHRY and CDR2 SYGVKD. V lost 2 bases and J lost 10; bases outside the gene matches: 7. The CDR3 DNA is TGTGCCATCAGTGAGACTACTAGCGGAGGGGAGCAGTTCTTC. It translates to CAISETTSGGEQFF.

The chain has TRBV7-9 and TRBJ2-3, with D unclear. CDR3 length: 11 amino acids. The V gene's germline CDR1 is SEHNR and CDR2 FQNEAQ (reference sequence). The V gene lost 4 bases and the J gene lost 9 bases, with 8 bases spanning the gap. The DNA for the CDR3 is TGTGCCAGCAGCTCCTCCAGGACGCAGTATTTT. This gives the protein CASSSSRTQYF.

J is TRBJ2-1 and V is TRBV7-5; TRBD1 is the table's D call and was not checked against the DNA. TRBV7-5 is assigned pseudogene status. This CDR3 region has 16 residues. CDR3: CVRSLGPRVCSNEQFF. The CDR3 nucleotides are TGTGTCAGAAGCTTAGGCCCCAGGGTTTGTTCCAATGAGCAGTTCTTC.

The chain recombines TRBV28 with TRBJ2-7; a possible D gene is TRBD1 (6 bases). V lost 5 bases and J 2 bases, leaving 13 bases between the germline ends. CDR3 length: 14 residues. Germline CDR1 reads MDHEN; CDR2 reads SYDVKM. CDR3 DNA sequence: TGTGCCAGCAGTGATACAGGGTACACCTACGAGCAGTACTTC. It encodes CASSDTGYTYEQYF.

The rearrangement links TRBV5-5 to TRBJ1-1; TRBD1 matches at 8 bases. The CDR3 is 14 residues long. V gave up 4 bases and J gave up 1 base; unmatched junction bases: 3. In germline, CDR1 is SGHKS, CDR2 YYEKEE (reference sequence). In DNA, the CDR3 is TGTGCCAGCAGCCATACAGGGGGGAACACTGAAGCTTTCTTT. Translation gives CASSHTGGNTEAFF.